Below, one TCR beta chain is given with its context. Antigen: not known. Analyses pooled second doses at about 4 or about 12 weeks. CDR3 length: 13 amino acids. Germline values: CDR1 SNHLY, CDR2 FYNNEI. V lost 6 bases and J lost 4; bases outside the gene matches: 4. The entry originates in a study of T cell responses to AZD1222 COVID-19 vaccine. Broader study findings: No repertoire was sampled before or during the peak T cell response, only after it. Clonal diversity was possibly underestimated, and the donors were mostly white British, with more females.

The repertoire was sequenced with immunoSEQ multiplex PCR; TCRdb's copy has only in-frame clones and lacks some. The data contain about 150,000 clones, approximately 92% of them seen just once; the ten biggest clones take up approximately 3.3%. Sequenced material: peripheral blood, taken 28 days after the second AZD1222 dose. This clonotype was sampled from an adult who received the AZD1222 COVID-19 vaccine. The rearrangement uses TRBV2 and TRBJ1-2; TRBD1 matches 8 bases. CDR3 in DNA: TGTGCCAGCAGGGGCGGGACAGGCTATGGCTACACCTTC. Its translation is CASRGGTGYGYTF.